The next 9 T cell receptor beta chains were all read from a single sample in a study of PD-1 blockade in classical Hodgkin lymphoma. Indicated time point: cycle 4 day 1 (C4D1), after 6 weeks of nivolumab. Every single patient, without exception, relapsed after autologous stem cell transplantation, and brentuximab vedotin exposure varied. Sequenced by immunoSEQ multiplex PCR; TCRdb stores in-frame clones only, minus some. This table has about 46,000 clones, about 75% appearing once. This specimen consisted of peripheral blood mononuclear cells (PBMCs), obtained before the fourth cycle of nivolumab. All receptors derive from a human donor with classical Hodgkin lymphoma.

This clone occurred once. The chain links TRBV5-1 to TRBJ2-1, with 9 nucleotides matching TRBD2. V trimming: 4 bases; J trimming: 9 bases; junction bases outside the gene matches: 8. This CDR3 spans 14 amino acids. Germline CDR1 SGHRS, CDR2 YFSETQ. The CDR3 reads CASSRGAGGTEQFF. CDR3 sequence (DNA): TGCGCCAGCAGCCGGGGAGCGGGAGGCACTGAGCAGTTCTTC.

V usage is TRBV5-1 and J usage is TRBJ2-1, with TRBD2 identical over 11 bases. V shed 0 bases and J 3 bases; nucleotides not matched to a gene: 11. This CDR3 region has 19 residues. Germline CDR1 reads SGHRS; CDR2 reads YFSETQ. The CDR3 region has the DNA TGCGCCAGCAGCTTGGTAGGGTTAGCGGGAGGGCAGGACTACAATGAGCAGTTCTTC. Protein product: CASSLVGLAGGQDYNEQFF.

The V call is TRBV6-1, the J call TRBJ2-2; D could derive from TRBD1 or TRBD2 (5 bases each). V lost 4 bases and J 7 bases, leaving 10 bases between the germline ends. The CDR3 is 13 amino acids. In germline, CDR1 is MNHNS, CDR2 SASEGT. The CDR3 DNA follows: TGTGCCAGCAGTGGGGACCGTGGCGGGGAGCTGTTTTTT. Its translation is CASSGDRGGELFF.

This clone was seen only once. The chain is built from TRBV5-6 and TRBJ2-7; D gene uncertain. The CDR3 loop spans 12 amino acids. With 4 bases removed from V and 6 bases from J, the gap between germline ends came to 11 bases. The germline V gene has CDR1 SGHDT and CDR2 YYEEEE. Written as DNA, the CDR3 is TGTGCCAGCAGCATTTATTTGCGCGAGCAGTACTTC. The encoded protein is CASSIYLREQYF.

This chain links TRBV7-3 with TRBJ2-2, with a weak D call TRBD2 (5 bases). Trimming left V 3 bases short and J 1 base short, with 12 bases between. There are 16 residues in the CDR3. Germline V lookup: CDR1 SGHTA, CDR2 FQGTGA. CDR3 sequence (DNA): TGTGCCAGCAGCTTGGGAAGGACTGAGAACACCGGGGAGCTGTTTTTT. Protein sequence: CASSLGRTENTGELFF.

This sequence joins TRBV7-8 and TRBJ2-7; TRBD2 matches at 10 bases. The trim removed 6 bases at V and 1 base at J, leaving 12 bases unmatched. CDR3 length: 17 residues. Germline V gene data show CDR1 as SGHVS and CDR2 as FQNEAQ. Here the CDR3 reads CASRRLASGSMSYEQYF. The CDR3 nucleotides read TGTGCCAGCAGGCGATTAGCTAGCGGGAGTATGTCCTACGAGCAGTACTTC.

The CDR3 bases are TGTGCCAGCAGTCGAGGGAGGGCCTACGAGCAGTACTTC. It translates to CASSRGRAYEQYF. V gene TRBV6-6 combines with J gene TRBJ2-7; 7 nucleotides line up with TRBD2. The trim removed 5 bases at V and 2 bases at J, leaving 3 bases unmatched. The CDR3 totals 13 residues. Germline assignment: CDR1 MNHNY and CDR2 SVGAGI (reference sequence).

V usage is TRBV28 and J usage is TRBJ2-7; no clear D. Per the germline V gene, CDR1 is MDHEN and CDR2 is SYDVKM. The CDR3 contains 12 residues. V was trimmed by 1 base and J by 2 bases, leaving 3 bases between them. The CDR3: CASSLLAYEQYF. DNA for the CDR3: TGTGCCAGCAGTTTATTGGCCTACGAGCAGTACTTC.

V usage is TRBV6-1 and J usage is TRBJ1-2; possibly TRBD1 for D (6 bases). The V and J ends lost 4 bases and 4 bases respectively, with 22 bases between them. Per the germline V gene, CDR1 is MNHNS and CDR2 is SASEGT. The CDR3 covers 17 residues. CDR3 region: CASSVWDTSNRGYGYTF. CDR3 in DNA: TGTGCCAGCAGTGTCTGGGACACCTCAAATAGAGGCTATGGCTACACCTTC.